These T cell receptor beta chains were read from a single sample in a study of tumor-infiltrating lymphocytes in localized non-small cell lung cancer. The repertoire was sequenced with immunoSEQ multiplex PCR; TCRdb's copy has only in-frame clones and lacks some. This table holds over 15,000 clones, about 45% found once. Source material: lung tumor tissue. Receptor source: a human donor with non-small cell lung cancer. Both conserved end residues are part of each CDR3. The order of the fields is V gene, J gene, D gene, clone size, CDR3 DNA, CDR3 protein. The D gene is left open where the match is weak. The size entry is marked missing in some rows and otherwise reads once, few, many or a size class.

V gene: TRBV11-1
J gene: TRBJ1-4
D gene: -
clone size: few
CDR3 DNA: TGTGCCAGCAGGCAAAGTGGAGAAAAACTGTTTTTT
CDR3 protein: CASRQSGEKLFF

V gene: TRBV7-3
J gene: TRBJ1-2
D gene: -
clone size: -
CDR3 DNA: TGTGCCAGCAGCCCAAACGAGGGAAGCGGCTACACCTTC
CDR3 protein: CASSPNEGSGYTF

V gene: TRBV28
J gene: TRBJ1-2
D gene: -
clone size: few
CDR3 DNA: TGTGCCAGCAGTTATAGGGGCTATGGCTACACCTTC
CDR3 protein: CASSYRGYGYTF

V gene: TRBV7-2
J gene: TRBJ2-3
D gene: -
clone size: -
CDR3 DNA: TGTGCCAGCAGCGCCCCGGCGGATACGCAGTATTTT
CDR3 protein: CASSAPADTQYF

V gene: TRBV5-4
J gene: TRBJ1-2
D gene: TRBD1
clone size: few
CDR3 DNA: TGTGCCAGCACCGACACAGGGGCCGCGTCGGGCTATGGCTACACCTTC
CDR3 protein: CASTDTGAASGYGYTF

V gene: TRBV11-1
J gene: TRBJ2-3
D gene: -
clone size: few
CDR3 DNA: TGTGCCAGCAGCTTAGGGGGAAGCACAGATACGCAGTATTTT
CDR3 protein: CASSLGGSTDTQYF

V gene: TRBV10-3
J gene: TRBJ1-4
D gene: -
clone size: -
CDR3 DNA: TGTGCCATCAGTGAGTCTGGACCGTCGGGCGAAAAACTGTTTTTT
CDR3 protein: CAISESGPSGEKLFF

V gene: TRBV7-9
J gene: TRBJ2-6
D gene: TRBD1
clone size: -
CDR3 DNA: TGTGCCAGCAGCTCCGACAGGGCTGGGGCCAACGTCCTGACTTTC
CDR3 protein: CASSSDRAGANVLTF

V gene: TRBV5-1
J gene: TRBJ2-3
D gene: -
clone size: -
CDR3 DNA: TGCGCCAGCAGCTTGGCCAAGTGGGGGACAGATACGCAGTATTTT
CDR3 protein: CASSLAKWGTDTQYF

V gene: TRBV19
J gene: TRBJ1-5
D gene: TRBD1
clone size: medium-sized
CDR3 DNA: TGTGCCAGTAGTACGCAACAGGGGGCCCAGGAGCCCCAGCATTTT
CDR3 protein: CASSTQQGAQEPQHF

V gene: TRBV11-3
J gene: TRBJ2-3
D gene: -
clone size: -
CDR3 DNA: TGTGCCAGCAGCTCAGGGGTAAATACGCAGTATTTT
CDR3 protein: CASSSGVNTQYF

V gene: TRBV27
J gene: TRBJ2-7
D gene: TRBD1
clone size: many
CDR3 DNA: TGTGCCAGCAGTGAAGTAGGGGGCGGGCCGTACGAGCAGTACTTC
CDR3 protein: CASSEVGGGPYEQYF

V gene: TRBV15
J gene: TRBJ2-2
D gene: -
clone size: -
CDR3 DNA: TGTGCCACCAGCAGGGCCCCGACTGTTGACACCGGGGAGCTGTTTTTT
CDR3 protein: CATSRAPTVDTGELFF

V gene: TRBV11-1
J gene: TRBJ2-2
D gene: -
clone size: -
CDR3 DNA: TGTGCCAGCAGCTTATCGGGGTCCGGGGAGCTGTTTTTT
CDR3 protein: CASSLSGSGELFF

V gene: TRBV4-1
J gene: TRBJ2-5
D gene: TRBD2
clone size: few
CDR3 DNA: TGCGCCAGCAGCCAAACTAGCGGAGAAGAGACCCAGTACTTC
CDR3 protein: CASSQTSGEETQYF

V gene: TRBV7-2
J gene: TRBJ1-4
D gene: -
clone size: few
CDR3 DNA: TGTGCCAGCAGCTTTTGGGCAGACCCTAATGAAAAACTGTTTTTT
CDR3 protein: CASSFWADPNEKLFF

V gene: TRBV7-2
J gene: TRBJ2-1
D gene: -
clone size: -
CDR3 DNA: TGTGCCAGCAGCTTTCCGGGACAATACAATGAGCAGTTCTTC
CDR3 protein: CASSFPGQYNEQFF

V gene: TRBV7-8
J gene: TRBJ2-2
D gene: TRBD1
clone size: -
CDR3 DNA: TGTGCCAGCAGCTTAGAACAGGGGGCCGGGGAGCTGTTTTTT
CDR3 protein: CASSLEQGAGELFF

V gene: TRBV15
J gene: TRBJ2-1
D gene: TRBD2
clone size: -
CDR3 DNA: TGTGCCACCAGCCCCAAAGGGACTAGGTCCCATGAGCAGTTCTTC
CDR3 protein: CATSPKGTRSHEQFF

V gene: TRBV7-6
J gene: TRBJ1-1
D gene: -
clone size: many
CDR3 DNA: TGTGCCAGCAGCTTAGAACCGGGGCTTAACACTGAAGCTTTCTTT
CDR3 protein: CASSLEPGLNTEAFF

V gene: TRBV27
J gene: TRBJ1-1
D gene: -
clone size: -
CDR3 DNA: TGTGCCAGCAGTCCCCATTGGGGGGGGAACACTGAAGCTTTCTTT
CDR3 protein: CASSPHWGGNTEAFF

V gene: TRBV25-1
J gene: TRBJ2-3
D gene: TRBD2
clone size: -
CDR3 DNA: TGTGCCAGCAGTGCGATGACTAGCGGGGGGTCAGATACGCAGTATTTT
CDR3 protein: CASSAMTSGGSDTQYF

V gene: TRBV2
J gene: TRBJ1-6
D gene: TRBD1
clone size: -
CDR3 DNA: TGTGCCAGCAGCCCCGGGACAGGCAATCTACCCCTCCACTTT
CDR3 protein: CASSPGTGNLPLHF

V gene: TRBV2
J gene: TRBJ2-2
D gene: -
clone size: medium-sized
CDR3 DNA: TGTGCCAGCAGTCGGACAGACCCGAACACCGGGGAGCTGTTTTTT
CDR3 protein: CASSRTDPNTGELFF

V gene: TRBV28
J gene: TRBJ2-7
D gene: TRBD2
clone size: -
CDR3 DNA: TGTGCCAGCAGCTCAGGGGGACTAGCGAGCAACGAGCAGTACTTC
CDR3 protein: CASSSGGLASNEQYF

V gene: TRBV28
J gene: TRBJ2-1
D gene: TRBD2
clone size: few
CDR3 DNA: TGTGCCAGCAGTCCCTGGGGGGGGGTTGAGCAGTTCTTC
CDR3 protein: CASSPWGGVEQFF

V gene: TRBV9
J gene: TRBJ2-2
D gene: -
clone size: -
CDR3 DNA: TGTGCCAGCAGCCCTATGAACACCGGGGAGCTGTTTTTT
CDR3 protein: CASSPMNTGELFF

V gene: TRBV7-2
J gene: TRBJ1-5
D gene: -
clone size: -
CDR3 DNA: TGTGCCAGCAGCTTACTCGGACAGAACAATCAGCCCCAGCATTTT
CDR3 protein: CASSLLGQNNQPQHF

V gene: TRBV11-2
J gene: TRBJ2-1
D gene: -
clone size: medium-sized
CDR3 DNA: TGTGCCAGCAGCGGGAGCGGTGAGCAGTTCTTC
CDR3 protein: CASSGSGEQFF